The 13 T cell receptor beta chains reported below all come from one sample, sequenced in a study of CD8+ T cells in alopecia areata. As the sequencing template, cDNA was produced by extracting RNA and reverse transcribing it. The assay was immunoSEQ multiplex PCR, and TCRdb's table has in-frame clones only and misses some. In the table there are about 250,000 clones, about three fifths of which are singletons. As for treatment: oral pan-JAK inhibitor, 5-10 mg twice daily. The sample was CD4+ T cells sorted from blood, taken around week 53, from a patient treated with tofacitinib. The receptors were sampled from a human donor with alopecia areata.

This chain links TRBV5-6 with TRBJ2-2; D not resolved. Germline V gene lookup returns CDR1 SGHDT and CDR2 YYEEEE. The CDR3 has 13 amino acids. The V gene lost 5 bases and the J gene lost 1 base, with 6 bases spanning the gap. The CDR3 DNA sequence: TGTGCCAGCAGTTACAAGAACACCGGGGAGCTGTTTTTT. Translated, it gives CASSYKNTGELFF.

The CDR3 loop reads CASSLVSPGNSPLHF. The CDR3 nucleotides are TGCGCCAGCAGCTTGGTCAGCCCTGGGAATTCACCCCTCCACTTT. This chain uses TRBV5-1 with TRBJ1-6, with unresolved D. Trimming removed 0 bases at V and 7 bases at J, with 11 bases between. Germline V gives CDR1 SGHRS, CDR2 YFSETQ. CDR3 length: 15 residues.

This clone has only a few counts. V gene TRBV6-6 combines with J gene TRBJ1-3; D unresolved. V lost 2 bases, J lost 2 bases, and 4 bases lay in between. The germline gives CDR1 MNHNY, CDR2 SVGAGI (reference sequence). CDR3 length: 13 amino acids. This chain's CDR3 is CASSYRAGNTIYF. The CDR3 DNA is TGTGCCAGCAGTTACAGGGCTGGAAACACCATATATTTT.

Here the CDR3 reads CSAPRQGGYTF. The DNA for the CDR3 is TGCAGTGCTCCACGACAGGGGGGCTACACCTTC. This chain uses TRBV20-1 with TRBJ1-2; 8 nucleotides agree with TRBD1. Trimming at V came to 5 bases and at J to 8 bases, leaving 4 bases not matched to a gene. Looked up from germline, CDR1 is DFQATT and CDR2 is SNEGSKA (reference sequence). This CDR3 comprises 11 residues.

V gene TRBV18 combines with J gene TRBJ1-2; no definite D call. The CDR3 contains 13 residues. Germline V gene sequence: CDR1 KGHSH, CDR2 LQKENI. With 3 bases removed from V and 8 bases from J, the gap between germline ends came to 13 bases. The CDR3 protein is CASSPETRRGYTF. The CDR3, as DNA: TGTGCCAGCTCACCGGAGACCAGACGGGGCTACACCTTC.

This sequence joins TRBV29-1 and TRBJ2-7; TRBD1 aligns across 11 bases. Per the germline V gene, CDR1 is SQVTM and CDR2 is ANQGSEA. This CDR3 spans 13 amino acids. Losses at the gene ends were 6 bases for V and 7 bases for J; bases not matched to a gene: 8. In DNA, the CDR3 is TGCAGCGTATACCGGGACAGGGGGAGGGAGCAGTACTTC. Protein product: CSVYRDRGREQYF.

Comment on this clone: Other nucleotide sequences in the sample specify the same CDR3. The gene calls are TRBV20-1 and TRBJ2-3; D remains unclear. The V end was cut by 6 bases, the J end by 0 bases, with 4 bases between. CDR3 size: 11 residues. Germline values: CDR1 DFQATT, CDR2 SNEGSKA (reference sequence). In DNA form, the CDR3 reads TGCAGTGCCACTAGCACAGATACGCAGTATTTT. It is translated as CSATSTDTQYF.

The chain employs TRBV2 and TRBJ2-7, with 9 bases fitting TRBD1. V was pared by 5 bases and J by 3 bases, with 8 bases of the junction left unmatched. The CDR3 is 15 amino acids. Per germline, CDR1 SNHLY and CDR2 FYNNEI. CDR3 amino acids: CASSNTGGAGYEQYF. In DNA form, the CDR3 reads TGTGCCAGCAGTAACACAGGGGGCGCAGGCTACGAGCAGTACTTC.

The J gene is TRBJ1-6, the V gene TRBV9; 7 bases agree with TRBD1. Trimming removed 3 bases from V and 10 bases from J; junction bases left unmatched: 4. Germline CDR1 reads SGDLS; CDR2 reads YYNGEE. The CDR3 has 13 amino acids. CDR3 nucleotide sequence: TGTGCCAGCAGCGGAGGGGGCCAATCACCCCTCCACTTT. It codes for CASSGGGQSPLHF. Drawing the rest from reference TRBV9 and TRBJ1-6, the complete variable domain is DSGVTQTPKHLITATGQRVTLRCSPRSGDLSVYWYQQSLDQGLQFLIQYYNGEERAKGNILERFSAQQFPDLHSELNLSSLELGDSALYFCASSGGGQSPLHFGNGTRLTVT.

V usage is TRBV30 and J usage is TRBJ1-1; TRBD1 matches 9 bases. From germline, CDR1 is GTSNPN and CDR2 SVGIG (reference sequence). J gave up 5 bases and V 1 base, and 8 bases lay outside the gene matches. The CDR3 covers 15 residues. CDR3 sequence reads: CAWSAKGTGRTEAFF. The DNA of the CDR3 is TGTGCCTGGAGTGCAAAAGGGACAGGGCGGACTGAAGCTTTCTTT.

This clone was found many times. The rearrangement uses TRBV30 and TRBJ2-6, with 7 positions matching TRBD1. CDR3 length: 15 amino acids. Germline CDR1 and CDR2: GTSNPN and SVGIG (reference sequence). The V gene end was trimmed by 4 bases and the J gene end by 1 base; junction bases not matched to a gene: 4. The CDR3 protein is CAWIDRASGANVLTF. The CDR3 bases are TGTGCCTGGATAGACAGGGCATCTGGGGCCAACGTCCTGACTTTC.

The chain is built from TRBV6-1 and TRBJ1-1; D is undetermined. The CDR3 runs 12 residues. The V gene's germline CDR1 is MNHNS and CDR2 SASEGT. V was clipped by 4 bases and J by 5 bases, with 8 bases between them. The CDR3: CASSATGTEAFF. In DNA, the CDR3 is TGTGCCAGCAGTGCGACGGGAACTGAAGCTTTCTTT.

This clone appeared once. The chain employs TRBV15 and TRBJ1-2; D is perhaps TRBD1 (6 bases). V was clipped by 1 base and J by 3 bases, with 9 bases between them. The CDR3 loop spans 14 amino acids. The germline V gene encodes CDR1 LNHNV and CDR2 YYDKDF (reference sequence). CDR3 residues: CATSRGAGDYGYTF. CDR3 DNA sequence: TGTGCCACCAGCAGAGGTGCAGGGGACTATGGCTACACCTTC.